The clone carrying this TCR beta chain was observed a handful of times. Its matching antigen is unknown. Sorting that relied on CD45RO/CCR7/CD25/CD127/CD95/CD27 yielded CD4+ naive, central memory, regulatory and stem cell-like memory cells. The germline V gene encodes CDR1 MDHEN and CDR2 SYDVKM. Trimming removed 7 bases at V and 0 bases at J, with 16 bases between. CDR3 length: 16 residues. This entry is derived from a study of beta chain features in type 1 diabetes. Notes on the study in general: TCRB CDR3s were moderately but significantly shorter in Type 1 diabetes patients in all four CD4+ subsets. VDJ junctions sequenced from type 1 diabetes patients showed fewer insertions and more deletions.

The investigators reverse transcribed all of the isolated RNA, so they sequenced expressed TCRB transcripts. Reads from naive, central memory and regulatory T cell samples averaged approximately 3.7 million. The assay was immunoSEQ multiplex PCR, and TCRdb's table has in-frame clones only and misses some. The table lists approximately 160,000 clones, roughly 59% of them singletons. Sequenced: naive CD4+ T cells from blood. The chain joins TRBV28 to TRBJ2-1, with D possibly being TRBD1 (5 bases). This clonotype was sampled from a man aged 25 to 40 with type 1 diabetes. CDR3 bases: TGTGCCAGCATTGTCACAGGACGAAGCTCCTACAATGAGCAGTTCTTC. This sequence encodes CASIVTGRSSYNEQFF.